These T cell receptor beta chains were read from a single sample in a study of cytomegalovirus exposure and HLA in healthy donors. Profiled with immunoSEQ multiplex PCR; TCRdb holds only in-frame clones, not every one. This table has approximately 45,000 clones, about 73% appearing once. The sample was PBMCs. All receptors derive from a woman in her thirties in good health and CMV-seronegative. Both conserved end residues are part of each CDR3. D genes are given only for firm matches. Size is omitted from some rows. Given values are once, few, many or a class for expanded clones.

CDR3 length: 15; clone size: -; J gene: TRBJ1-1; D gene: TRBD1; V gene: TRBV5-6; CDR3 protein: CASSLDTGTATEAFF; CDR3 DNA: TGTGCCAGCAGCTTGGATACCGGGACAGCCACTGAAGCTTTCTTT
CDR3 length: 12; clone size: few; J gene: TRBJ2-5; D gene: -; V gene: TRBV14; CDR3 protein: CASGLAKETQYF; CDR3 DNA: TGTGCCAGCGGGCTAGCGAAAGAGACCCAGTACTTC
CDR3 length: 13; clone size: once; J gene: TRBJ2-5; D gene: TRBD1; V gene: TRBV6-5; CDR3 protein: CASSPTGAETQYF; CDR3 DNA: TGTGCCAGCAGCCCTACAGGGGCGGAGACCCAGTACTTC
CDR3 length: 12; clone size: -; J gene: TRBJ2-7; D gene: -; V gene: TRBV29-1; CDR3 protein: CSVESGTYEQYF; CDR3 DNA: TGCAGCGTTGAATCGGGAACCTACGAGCAGTACTTC
CDR3 length: 15; clone size: few; J gene: TRBJ2-1; D gene: -; V gene: TRBV5-1; CDR3 protein: CASSVDGPNYNEQFF; CDR3 DNA: TGCGCCAGCAGCGTGGACGGTCCGAATTACAATGAGCAGTTCTTC
CDR3 length: 14; clone size: -; J gene: TRBJ1-5; D gene: TRBD1; V gene: TRBV9; CDR3 protein: CASSVTGGVQPQHF; CDR3 DNA: TGTGCCAGCAGCGTGACAGGGGGCGTTCAGCCCCAGCATTTT
CDR3 length: 15; clone size: -; J gene: TRBJ1-2; D gene: -; V gene: TRBV7-2; CDR3 protein: CASSLAARGNYGYTF; CDR3 DNA: TGTGCCAGCAGCTTAGCTGCCAGGGGTAACTATGGCTACACCTTC
CDR3 length: 14; clone size: -; J gene: TRBJ2-7; D gene: -; V gene: TRBV6-6; CDR3 protein: CASSQDGSSYEQYF; CDR3 DNA: TGTGCCAGCAGCCAGGACGGGAGCTCCTACGAGCAGTACTTC
CDR3 length: 13; clone size: -; J gene: TRBJ1-2; D gene: -; V gene: TRBV28; CDR3 protein: CAGGGTANYGYTF; CDR3 DNA: TGTGCGGGGGGGGGTACCGCTAACTATGGCTACACCTTC
CDR3 length: 20; clone size: -; J gene: TRBJ1-2; D gene: -; V gene: TRBV27; CDR3 protein: CASSFRGKVKAGAANYGYTF; CDR3 DNA: TGTGCCAGCAGTTTTAGGGGAAAGGTTAAGGCTGGCGCAGCTAACTATGGCTACACCTTC
CDR3 length: 15; clone size: -; J gene: TRBJ2-6; D gene: TRBD1; V gene: TRBV30; CDR3 protein: CAWSNRGSGANVLTF; CDR3 DNA: TGTGCCTGGAGCAACAGGGGATCTGGGGCCAACGTCCTGACTTTC
CDR3 length: 13; clone size: -; J gene: TRBJ1-2; D gene: -; V gene: TRBV7-9; CDR3 protein: CASSFIQGDGYTF; CDR3 DNA: TGTGCCAGCAGCTTTATACAGGGAGATGGCTACACCTTC
CDR3 length: 16; clone size: -; J gene: TRBJ2-7; D gene: -; V gene: TRBV7-8; CDR3 protein: CASSLPLGPGVSEQYF; CDR3 DNA: TGTGCCAGCAGCTTACCCCTGGGCCCGGGGGTCTCCGAGCAGTACTTC
CDR3 length: 11; clone size: -; J gene: TRBJ2-3; D gene: -; V gene: TRBV7-8; CDR3 protein: CASSLSDTQYF; CDR3 DNA: TGTGCCAGCAGCTTAAGCGATACGCAGTATTTT
CDR3 length: 13; clone size: few; J gene: TRBJ1-1; D gene: -; V gene: TRBV27; CDR3 protein: CASSFSLNTEAFF; CDR3 DNA: TGTGCCAGCAGTTTCTCTTTGAACACTGAAGCTTTCTTT
CDR3 length: 15; clone size: -; J gene: TRBJ2-7; D gene: -; V gene: TRBV6-1; CDR3 protein: CASSEEDGGSYEQYF; CDR3 DNA: TGTGCCAGCAGTGAAGAGGACGGGGGATCCTACGAGCAGTACTTC
CDR3 length: 14; clone size: -; J gene: TRBJ1-2; D gene: -; V gene: TRBV5-6; CDR3 protein: CASNQYDSWYGYTF; CDR3 DNA: TGTGCCAGCAACCAATATGACAGTTGGTATGGCTACACCTTC
CDR3 length: 14; clone size: -; J gene: TRBJ1-4; D gene: TRBD1; V gene: TRBV13; CDR3 protein: CASSLVQGDEKLFF; CDR3 DNA: TGTGCCAGCAGCTTAGTCCAGGGGGATGAAAAACTGTTTTTT
CDR3 length: 14; clone size: -; J gene: TRBJ1-2; D gene: -; V gene: TRBV5-1; CDR3 protein: CASSKEQSNYGYTF; CDR3 DNA: TGCGCCAGCAGCAAAGAACAGTCTAACTATGGCTACACCTTC
CDR3 length: 13; clone size: -; J gene: TRBJ2-1; D gene: -; V gene: TRBV7-2; CDR3 protein: CASSLGWANEQFF; CDR3 DNA: TGTGCCAGCAGCTTAGGGTGGGCCAATGAGCAGTTCTTC
CDR3 length: 13; clone size: -; J gene: TRBJ1-1; D gene: -; V gene: TRBV5-8; CDR3 protein: CASTRQVNTEAFF; CDR3 DNA: TGTGCCAGCACGAGACAGGTGAACACTGAAGCTTTCTTT
CDR3 length: 13; clone size: -; J gene: TRBJ2-1; D gene: -; V gene: TRBV29-1; CDR3 protein: CSVDRVWNNEQFF; CDR3 DNA: TGCAGCGTTGACAGGGTTTGGAACAATGAGCAGTTCTTC
CDR3 length: 15; clone size: few; J gene: TRBJ1-5; D gene: TRBD1; V gene: TRBV6-1; CDR3 protein: CASRMTGNSNQPQHF; CDR3 DNA: TGTGCCAGCAGGATGACAGGGAATAGCAATCAGCCCCAGCATTTT
CDR3 length: 8; clone size: -; J gene: TRBJ1-2; D gene: -; V gene: TRBV20-1; CDR3 protein: CSSSGYTF; CDR3 DNA: TGCTCTTCGAGTGGCTACACCTTC
CDR3 length: 14; clone size: -; J gene: TRBJ1-2; D gene: TRBD1; V gene: TRBV6-5; CDR3 protein: CASSYRGNGYGYTF; CDR3 DNA: TGTGCCAGCAGCTACAGGGGTAACGGCTATGGCTACACCTTC
CDR3 length: 15; clone size: -; J gene: TRBJ2-1; D gene: -; V gene: TRBV5-4; CDR3 protein: CASRGETEGYNEQFF; CDR3 DNA: TGTGCCAGCAGGGGCGAAACAGAAGGATACAATGAGCAGTTCTTC
CDR3 length: 15; clone size: -; J gene: TRBJ1-5; D gene: -; V gene: TRBV30; CDR3 protein: CAWTTGVGPNQPQHF; CDR3 DNA: TGTGCCTGGACCACGGGGGTGGGTCCCAATCAGCCCCAGCATTTT
CDR3 length: 14; clone size: -; J gene: TRBJ1-5; D gene: -; V gene: TRBV30; CDR3 protein: CAWTSRGRNQPQHF; CDR3 DNA: TGTGCCTGGACGTCAAGGGGCCGCAATCAGCCCCAGCATTTT
CDR3 length: 15; clone size: -; J gene: TRBJ2-7; D gene: TRBD1; V gene: TRBV2; CDR3 protein: CASSDSGQGLGQQYF; CDR3 DNA: TGTGCCAGCAGTGATTCGGGACAGGGGTTAGGGCAGCAGTACTTC
CDR3 length: 16; clone size: -; J gene: TRBJ2-3; D gene: TRBD2; V gene: TRBV28; CDR3 protein: CASSRWDYPRVDTQYF; CDR3 DNA: TGTGCCAGCAGTAGGTGGGACTACCCCCGAGTTGATACGCAGTATTTT
CDR3 length: 14; clone size: -; J gene: TRBJ1-6; D gene: TRBD1; V gene: TRBV7-2; CDR3 protein: CASSLGQGYSPLHF; CDR3 DNA: TGTGCCAGCAGCTTAGGACAGGGTTACTCACCCCTCCACTTT
CDR3 length: 14; clone size: -; J gene: TRBJ2-7; D gene: TRBD2; V gene: TRBV6-1; CDR3 protein: CASPRDGGTYEQYF; CDR3 DNA: TGTGCCAGCCCCCGGGACGGGGGGACCTACGAGCAGTACTTC
CDR3 length: 13; clone size: -; J gene: TRBJ1-1; D gene: -; V gene: TRBV30; CDR3 protein: CAWSVGVNTEAFF; CDR3 DNA: TGTGCCTGGAGTGTAGGAGTAAACACTGAAGCTTTCTTT
CDR3 length: 12; clone size: once; J gene: TRBJ2-7; D gene: -; V gene: TRBV11-2; CDR3 protein: CASSFGSYEQYF; CDR3 DNA: TGTGCCAGCAGCTTCGGTTCCTACGAGCAGTACTTC
CDR3 length: 15; clone size: -; J gene: TRBJ1-5; D gene: -; V gene: TRBV7-8; CDR3 protein: CASSRTAGTFQPQHF; CDR3 DNA: TGTGCCAGCAGCCGTACTGCAGGGACTTTTCAGCCCCAGCATTTT
CDR3 length: 13; clone size: -; J gene: TRBJ2-1; D gene: -; V gene: TRBV7-8; CDR3 protein: CASSGGRGNEQFF; CDR3 DNA: TGTGCCAGCAGCGGAGGTAGAGGTAATGAGCAGTTCTTC
CDR3 length: 12; clone size: -; J gene: TRBJ1-4; D gene: -; V gene: TRBV30; CDR3 protein: CAWRQGDEKLFF; CDR3 DNA: TGTGCCTGGAGACAGGGTGATGAAAAACTGTTTTTT
CDR3 length: 12; clone size: -; J gene: TRBJ2-7; D gene: -; V gene: TRBV7-2; CDR3 protein: CASSSTGYEQYF; CDR3 DNA: TGTGCCAGCAGCTCGACAGGTTACGAGCAGTACTTC
CDR3 length: 17; clone size: -; J gene: TRBJ2-3; D gene: TRBD2; V gene: TRBV5-1; CDR3 protein: CASSRTLAGDSTDTQYF; CDR3 DNA: TGCGCCAGCAGCCGGACCCTAGCGGGGGATAGCACAGATACGCAGTATTTT
CDR3 length: 15; clone size: -; J gene: TRBJ1-2; D gene: -; V gene: TRBV29-1; CDR3 protein: CSVEDKTGKPRGYTF; CDR3 DNA: TGCAGCGTTGAAGATAAAACAGGAAAACCGAGGGGCTACACCTTC